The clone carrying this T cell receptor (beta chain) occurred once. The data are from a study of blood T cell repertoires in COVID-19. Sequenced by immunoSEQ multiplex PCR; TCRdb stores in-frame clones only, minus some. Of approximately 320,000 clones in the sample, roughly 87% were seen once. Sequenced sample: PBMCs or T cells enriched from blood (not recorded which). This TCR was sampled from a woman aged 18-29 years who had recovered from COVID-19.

CDR3 sequence (DNA): TGTGCCAGCAGCTTTGATGGGACTACCTACAATGAGCAGTTCTTC. This gives the protein CASSFDGTTYNEQFF. The chain is built from TRBV7-3 and TRBJ2-1, with TRBD2 matching over 7 bases. After removal of 3 bases from V and 2 bases from J, the junction contained 4 bases not matched to a gene. Germline loops: CDR1 SGHTA, CDR2 FQGTGA. This CDR3 has 15 amino acids.